This TCR beta chain came from a study of graft-versus-host responses after intestinal transplantation. Sequenced by immunoSEQ multiplex PCR; TCRdb stores in-frame clones only, minus some. The sample includes approximately 90,000 clones, around 89% of them seen just once. CDR1 and CDR2 from the germline V gene are SGDLS and YYNGEE. The CDR3 length is 14 residues. The V and J ends lost 3 bases and 2 bases respectively, with 8 bases between them. Turning to this clone: What it recognizes is unknown.

V is TRBV9 and J is TRBJ2-2, with D possibly TRBD1 on 6 matching bases. Sequenced here: unstimulated CD4+ T cells sorted from spleen or lymph node cells, sampled before transplant. The source is a human donor who was the organ donor for an intestinal transplant. The CDR3 DNA is TGTGCCAGCAGCGCGGACAGCAACACCGGGGAGCTGTTTTTT. Protein: CASSADSNTGELFF.